Sequencing of this T cell receptor beta chain was carried out in a study of T cell clonality in common variable immunodeficiency. Regarding the study as a whole: Reportedly, TCR beta sequences from common variable immunodeficiency showed fewer deletions and N-nucleotide insertions. Compared with healthy controls, CVID subjects showed increased TCRbeta clonality, mostly in about a third.

Reduced serum IgG, IgA and/or IgM plus specific antibody deficiency defined CVID. The CVID group had 15 females and 25 to 35 males, mean age approximately 40. Libraries were prepared by immunoSEQ multiplex PCR; TCRdb keeps only in-frame clonotypes and omits some of them. This sample shows fewer than 40,000 clones and no singletons; roughly 6.7% rests with the ten largest. This clone was detected a few times. Antigen unknown. The read is 3 residues too short to cover the CDR3 end, so that end is filled in from the germline J gene. The germline gives CDR1 LNHDA, CDR2 SQIVND (reference sequence). The CDR3 is 16 amino acids. V lost 0 bases, J lost 3 bases, and 2 bases stayed unmatched.

This TCR came from a human donor with common variable immunodeficiency. V and J are TRBV19 and TRBJ2-5; 12 bases match TRBD2. Sequencing used peripheral blood mononuclear cells. CDR3 in amino acids: CASSIELAGGKETQYF. The covered CDR3 bases are TGTGCCAGTAGTATAGAACTAGCGGGAGGCAAAGAGACC.